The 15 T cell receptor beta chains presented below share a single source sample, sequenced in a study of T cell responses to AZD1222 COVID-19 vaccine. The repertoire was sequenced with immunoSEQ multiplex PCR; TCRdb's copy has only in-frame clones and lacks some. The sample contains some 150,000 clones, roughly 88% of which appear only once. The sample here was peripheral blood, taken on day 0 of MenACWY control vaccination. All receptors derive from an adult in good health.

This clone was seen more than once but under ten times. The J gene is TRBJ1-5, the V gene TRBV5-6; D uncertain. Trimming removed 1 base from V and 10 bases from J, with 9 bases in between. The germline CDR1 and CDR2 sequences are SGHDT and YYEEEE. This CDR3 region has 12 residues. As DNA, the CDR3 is TGTGCCAGCAGCTTGTTTAGAGGCCCCCAGCATTTT. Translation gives CASSLFRGPQHF.

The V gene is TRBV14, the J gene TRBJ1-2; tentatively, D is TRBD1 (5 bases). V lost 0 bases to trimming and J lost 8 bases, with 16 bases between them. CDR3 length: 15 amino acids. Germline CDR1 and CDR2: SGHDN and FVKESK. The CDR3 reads CASSQDYGGIEGYTF. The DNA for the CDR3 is TGTGCCAGCAGCCAAGATTATGGGGGAATAGAAGGCTACACCTTC.

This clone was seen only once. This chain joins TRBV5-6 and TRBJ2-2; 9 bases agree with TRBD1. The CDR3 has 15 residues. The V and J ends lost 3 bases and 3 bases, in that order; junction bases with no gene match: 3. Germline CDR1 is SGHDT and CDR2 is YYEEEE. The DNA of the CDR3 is TGTGCCAGCAGCTATACAGGGGGCCACACCGGGGAGCTGTTTTTT. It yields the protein CASSYTGGHTGELFF. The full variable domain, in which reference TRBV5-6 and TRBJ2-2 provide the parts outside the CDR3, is DAGVTQSPTHLIKTRGQQVTLRCSPKSGHDTVSWYQQALGQGPQFIFQYYEEEERQRGNFPDRFSGHQFPNYSSELNVNALLLGDSALYLCASSYTGGHTGELFFGEGSRLTVL.

CDR3 sequence (DNA): TGTGCCAGCAGCCAAGACCAGAGAGATCACCGGGACTATGGCTACACCTTC. It codes for CASSQDQRDHRDYGYTF. This chain uses TRBV3-1 (or the pseudogene TRBV3-2) with TRBJ1-2; D gene uncertain. The germline V gene encodes CDR1 LGHDT and CDR2 YNNKEL (reference sequence). There are 17 residues in the CDR3. Trimming stripped 0 bases from V and 3 bases from J, with 17 bases between.

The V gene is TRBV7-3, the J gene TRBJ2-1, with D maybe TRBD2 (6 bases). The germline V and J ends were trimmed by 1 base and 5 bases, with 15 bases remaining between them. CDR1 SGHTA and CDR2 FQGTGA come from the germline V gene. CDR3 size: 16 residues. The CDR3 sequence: CASSLNSWRGNNEQFF. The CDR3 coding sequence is TGTGCCAGCAGCTTAAACTCTTGGCGGGGAAACAATGAGCAGTTCTTC.

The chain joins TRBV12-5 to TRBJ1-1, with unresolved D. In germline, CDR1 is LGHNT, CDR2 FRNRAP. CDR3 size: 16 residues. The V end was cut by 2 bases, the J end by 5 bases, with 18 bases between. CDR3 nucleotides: TGTGCTAGTGGTTTGACAGAGGGTGACCTGGAAACTGAAGCTTTCTTT. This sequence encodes CASGLTEGDLETEAFF.

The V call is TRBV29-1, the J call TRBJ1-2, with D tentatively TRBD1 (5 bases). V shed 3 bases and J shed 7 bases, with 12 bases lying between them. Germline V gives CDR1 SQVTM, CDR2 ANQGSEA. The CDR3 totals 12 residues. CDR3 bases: TGCAGCGTTGATCGGGGCGCCGGTGGCTACACCTTC. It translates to CSVDRGAGGYTF.

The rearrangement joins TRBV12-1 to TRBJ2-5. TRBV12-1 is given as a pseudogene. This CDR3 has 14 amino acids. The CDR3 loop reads CASSQKEGLKTQYF. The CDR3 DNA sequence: TGTGCCAGCAGCCAGAAAGAGGGGCTTAAGACCCAGTACTTC.

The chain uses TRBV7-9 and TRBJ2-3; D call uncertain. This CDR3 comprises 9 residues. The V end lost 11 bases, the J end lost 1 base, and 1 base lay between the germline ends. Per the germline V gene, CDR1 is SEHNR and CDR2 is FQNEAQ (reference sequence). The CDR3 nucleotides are TGTGCCGGCACAGATACGCAGTATTTT. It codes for CAGTDTQYF.

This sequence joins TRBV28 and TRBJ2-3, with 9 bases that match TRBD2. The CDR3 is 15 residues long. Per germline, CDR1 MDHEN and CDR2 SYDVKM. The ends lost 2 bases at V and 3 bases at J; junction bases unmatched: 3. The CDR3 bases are TGTGCCAGCAGTTTAGCTAGCGGGATTACAGATACGCAGTATTTT. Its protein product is CASSLASGITDTQYF.

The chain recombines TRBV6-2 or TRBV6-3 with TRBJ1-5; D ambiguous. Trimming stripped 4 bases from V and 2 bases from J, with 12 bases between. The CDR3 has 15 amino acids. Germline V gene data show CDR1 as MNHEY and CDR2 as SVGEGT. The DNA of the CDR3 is TGTGCCAGCAGTTTACTCGGGGAAGGCAATCAGCCCCAGCATTTT. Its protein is CASSLLGEGNQPQHF.

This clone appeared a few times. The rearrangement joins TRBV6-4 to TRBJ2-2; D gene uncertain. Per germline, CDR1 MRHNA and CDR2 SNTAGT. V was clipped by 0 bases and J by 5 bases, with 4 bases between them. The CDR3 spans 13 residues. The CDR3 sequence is CASSDSPTGELFF. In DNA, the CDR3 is TGTGCCAGCAGTGACTCTCCTACCGGGGAGCTGTTTTTT.

CDR3 sequence (DNA): TGTGCCAGCAGCTTAGATACCCCTCCGGCCGAGGGTGAGCAGTTCTTC. It encodes CASSLDTPPAEGEQFF. The chain carries TRBV11-2 and TRBJ2-1; a weak D match, TRBD2 (5 bases). This CDR3 is built from 16 residues. Per the germline V gene, CDR1 is SGHAT and CDR2 is FQNNGV. V was pared by 0 bases and J by 9 bases, with 18 bases between.

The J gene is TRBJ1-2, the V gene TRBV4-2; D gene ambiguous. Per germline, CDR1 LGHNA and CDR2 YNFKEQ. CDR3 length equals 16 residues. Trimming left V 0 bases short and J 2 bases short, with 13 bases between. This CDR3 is CASSQELIGINYGYTF. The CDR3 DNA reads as TGTGCCAGCAGCCAAGAGCTAATAGGGATCAACTATGGCTACACCTTC.

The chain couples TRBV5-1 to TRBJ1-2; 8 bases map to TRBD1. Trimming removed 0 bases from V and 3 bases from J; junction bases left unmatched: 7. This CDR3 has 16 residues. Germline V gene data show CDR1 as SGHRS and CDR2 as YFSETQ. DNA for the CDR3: TGCGCCAGCAGCTTGGGACAGGGGAGCAATCACTATGGCTACACCTTC. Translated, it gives CASSLGQGSNHYGYTF.